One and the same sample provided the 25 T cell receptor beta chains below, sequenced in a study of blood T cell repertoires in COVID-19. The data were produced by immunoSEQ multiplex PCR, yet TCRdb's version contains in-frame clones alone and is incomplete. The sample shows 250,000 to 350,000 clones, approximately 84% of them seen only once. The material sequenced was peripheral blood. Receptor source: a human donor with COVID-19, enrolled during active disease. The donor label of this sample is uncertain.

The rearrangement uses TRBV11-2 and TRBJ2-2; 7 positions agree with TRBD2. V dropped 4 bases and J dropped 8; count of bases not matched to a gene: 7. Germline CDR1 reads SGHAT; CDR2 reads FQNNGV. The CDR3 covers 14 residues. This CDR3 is CASSYGLVVGELFF. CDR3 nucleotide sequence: TGTGCCAGCAGCTACGGACTAGTGGTAGGGGAGCTGTTTTTT.

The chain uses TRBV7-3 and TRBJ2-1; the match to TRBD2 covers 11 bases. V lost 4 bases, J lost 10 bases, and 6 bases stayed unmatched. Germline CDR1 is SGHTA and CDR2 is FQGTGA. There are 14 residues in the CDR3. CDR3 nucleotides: TGTGCCAGCAGCTCGGGACTAGCGGTTGGGGAGCAGTTCTTC. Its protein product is CASSSGLAVGEQFF.

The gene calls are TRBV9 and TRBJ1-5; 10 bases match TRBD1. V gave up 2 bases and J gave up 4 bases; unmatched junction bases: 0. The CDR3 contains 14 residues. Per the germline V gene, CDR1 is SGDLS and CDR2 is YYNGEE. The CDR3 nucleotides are TGTGCCAGCAGCGTGGGACAGGGGAATCAGCCCCAGCATTTT. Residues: CASSVGQGNQPQHF.

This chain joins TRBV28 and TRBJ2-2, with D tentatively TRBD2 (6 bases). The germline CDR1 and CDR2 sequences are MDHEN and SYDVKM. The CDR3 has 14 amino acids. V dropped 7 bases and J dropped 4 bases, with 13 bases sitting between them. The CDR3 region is CASIGTLITGELFF. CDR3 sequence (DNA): TGTGCCAGCATCGGGACTCTAATCACCGGGGAGCTGTTTTTT.

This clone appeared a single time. The CDR3 loop is CASSLAGTGLETQYF. The CDR3 DNA reads TGTGCCAGCAGCTTGGCCGGGACAGGGTTGGAGACCCAGTACTTC. The chain recombines TRBV5-4 with TRBJ2-5; 9 nucleotides match TRBD1. The CDR3 length is 15 residues. The V segment lost 0 bases and the J segment 5 bases; nucleotides outside the gene matches: 5. Germline assignment: CDR1 SGHNT and CDR2 YYREEE (reference sequence).

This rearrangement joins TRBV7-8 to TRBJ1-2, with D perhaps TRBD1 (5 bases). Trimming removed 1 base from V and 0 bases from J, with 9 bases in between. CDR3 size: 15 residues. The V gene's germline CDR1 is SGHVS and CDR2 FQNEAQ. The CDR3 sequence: CASSLDRPSNYGYTF. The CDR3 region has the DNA TGTGCCAGCAGCTTAGACAGGCCCTCTAACTATGGCTACACCTTC. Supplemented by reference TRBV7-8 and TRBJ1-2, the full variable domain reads GAGVSQSPRYKVAKRGQDVALRCDPISGHVSLFWYQQALGQGPEFLTYFQNEAQLDKSGLPSDRFFAERPEGSVSTLKIQRTQQEDSAVYLCASSLDRPSNYGYTFGSGTRLTVV.

This chain's CDR3 is CASRDAGDTLYEQYF. The CDR3 DNA reads TGTGCCAGCAGGGACGCCGGGGACACCCTCTACGAGCAGTACTTC. This chain connects TRBV6-5 to TRBJ2-7, with D maybe TRBD1 (6 bases). Trimming left V 6 bases short and J 3 bases short, with 18 bases between. Looked up from germline, CDR1 is MNHEY and CDR2 is SVGAGI. The CDR3 is 15 residues long.

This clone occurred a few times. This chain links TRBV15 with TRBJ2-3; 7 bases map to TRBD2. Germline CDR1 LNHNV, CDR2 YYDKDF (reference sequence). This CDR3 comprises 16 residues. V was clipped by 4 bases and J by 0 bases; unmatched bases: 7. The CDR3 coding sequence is TGTGCCACCAGCACTGCCCTAGCGGCTAGCACAGATACGCAGTATTTT. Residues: CATSTALAASTDTQYF. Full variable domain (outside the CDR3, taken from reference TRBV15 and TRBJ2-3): DAMVIQNPRYQVTQFGKPVTLSCSQTLNHNVMYWYQQKSSQAPKLLFHYYDKDFNNEADTPDNFQSRRPNTSFCFLDIRSPGLGDTAMYLCATSTALAASTDTQYFGPGTRLTVL.

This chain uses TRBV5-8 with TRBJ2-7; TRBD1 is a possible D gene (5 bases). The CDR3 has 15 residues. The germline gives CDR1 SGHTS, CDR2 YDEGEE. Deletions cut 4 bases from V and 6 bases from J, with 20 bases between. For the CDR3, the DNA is TGTGCCAGCAGCCCGCTGAACAGGTCCGGACGCGAGCAGTACTTC. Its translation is CASSPLNRSGREQYF.

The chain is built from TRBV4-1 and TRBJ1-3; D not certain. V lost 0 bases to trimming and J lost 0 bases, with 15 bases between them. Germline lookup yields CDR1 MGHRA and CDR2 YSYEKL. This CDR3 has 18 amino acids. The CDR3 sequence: CASSQEYTFTGSGNTIYF. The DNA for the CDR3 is TGCGCCAGCAGCCAAGAGTATACTTTTACGGGCTCTGGAAACACCATATATTTT.

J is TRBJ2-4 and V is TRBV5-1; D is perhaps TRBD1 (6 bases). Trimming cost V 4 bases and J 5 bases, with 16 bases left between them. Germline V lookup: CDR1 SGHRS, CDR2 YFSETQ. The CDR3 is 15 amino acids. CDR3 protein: CASSRLQGPENIQYF. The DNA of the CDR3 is TGCGCCAGCAGCCGATTACAGGGTCCTGAAAACATTCAGTACTTC.

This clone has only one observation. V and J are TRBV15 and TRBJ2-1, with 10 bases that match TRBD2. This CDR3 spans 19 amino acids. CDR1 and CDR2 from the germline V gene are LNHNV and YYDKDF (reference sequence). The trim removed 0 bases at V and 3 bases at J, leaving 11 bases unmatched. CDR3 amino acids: CATSRDAAASGSGYNEQFF. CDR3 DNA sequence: TGTGCCACCAGCAGAGATGCCGCGGCTAGCGGGAGCGGCTACAATGAGCAGTTCTTC.

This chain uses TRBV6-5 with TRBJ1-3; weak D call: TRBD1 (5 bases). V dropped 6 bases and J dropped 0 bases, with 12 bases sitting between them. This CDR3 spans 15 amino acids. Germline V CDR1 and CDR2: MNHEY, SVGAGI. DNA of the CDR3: TGTGCCAGCAGGACCTCCAGGGACTCTGGAAACACCATATATTTT. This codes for CASRTSRDSGNTIYF.

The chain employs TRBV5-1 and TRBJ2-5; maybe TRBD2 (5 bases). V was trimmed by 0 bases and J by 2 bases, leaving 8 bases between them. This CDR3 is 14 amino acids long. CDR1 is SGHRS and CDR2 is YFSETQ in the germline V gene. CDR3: CASSLASPQETQYF. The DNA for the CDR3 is TGCGCCAGCAGCTTGGCTAGCCCACAAGAGACCCAGTACTTC.

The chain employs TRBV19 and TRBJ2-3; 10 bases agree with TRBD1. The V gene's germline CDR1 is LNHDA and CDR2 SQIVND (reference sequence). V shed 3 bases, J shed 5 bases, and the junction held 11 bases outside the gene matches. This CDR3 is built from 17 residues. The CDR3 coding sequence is TGTGCCAGTAGTATCGGGACAGGGGCTCGTACGAGAGATACGCAGTATTTT. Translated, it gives CASSIGTGARTRDTQYF.

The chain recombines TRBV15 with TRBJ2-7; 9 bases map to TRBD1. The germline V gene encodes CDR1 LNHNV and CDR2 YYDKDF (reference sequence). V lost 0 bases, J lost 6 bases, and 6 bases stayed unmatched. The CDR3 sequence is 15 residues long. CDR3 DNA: TGTGCCACCAGCAGAGAGACAGGGGGAGCGAGCGAGCAGTACTTC. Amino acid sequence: CATSRETGGASEQYF.

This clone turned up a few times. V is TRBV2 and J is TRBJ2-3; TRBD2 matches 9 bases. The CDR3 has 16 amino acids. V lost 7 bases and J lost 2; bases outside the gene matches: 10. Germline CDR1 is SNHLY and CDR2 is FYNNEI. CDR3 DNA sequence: TGTGCCAGCACCCCCCGCCTAGCGGGATCCACAGATACGCAGTATTTT. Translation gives CASTPRLAGSTDTQYF.

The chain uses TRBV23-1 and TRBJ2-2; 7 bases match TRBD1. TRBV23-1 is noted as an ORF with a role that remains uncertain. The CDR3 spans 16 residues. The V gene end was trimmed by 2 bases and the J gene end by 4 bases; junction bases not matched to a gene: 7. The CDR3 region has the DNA TGCGCCAGCAGTCAACAAAGGGACAGAGTCACCGGGGAGCTGTTTTTT. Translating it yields CASSQQRDRVTGELFF.

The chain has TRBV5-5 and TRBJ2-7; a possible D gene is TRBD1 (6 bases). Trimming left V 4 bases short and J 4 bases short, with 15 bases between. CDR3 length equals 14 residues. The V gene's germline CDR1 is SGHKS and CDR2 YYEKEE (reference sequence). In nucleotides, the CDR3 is TGTGCCAGCAGCCCGCCGGGCAGGGGTTACGAGCAGTACTTC. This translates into CASSPPGRGYEQYF.

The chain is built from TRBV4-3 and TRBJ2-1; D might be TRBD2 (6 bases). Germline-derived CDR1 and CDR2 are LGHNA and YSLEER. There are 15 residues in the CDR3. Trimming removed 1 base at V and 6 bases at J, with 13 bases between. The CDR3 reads CASSQGTGLINEQFF. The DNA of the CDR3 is TGCGCCAGCAGCCAAGGGACGGGACTCATCAATGAGCAGTTCTTC.

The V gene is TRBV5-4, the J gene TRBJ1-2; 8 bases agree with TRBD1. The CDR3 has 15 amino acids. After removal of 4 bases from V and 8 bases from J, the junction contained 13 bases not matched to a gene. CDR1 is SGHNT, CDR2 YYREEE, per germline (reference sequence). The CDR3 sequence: CASSPETGDYVGYTF. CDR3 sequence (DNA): TGTGCCAGCAGCCCGGAGACAGGGGACTATGTGGGCTACACCTTC.

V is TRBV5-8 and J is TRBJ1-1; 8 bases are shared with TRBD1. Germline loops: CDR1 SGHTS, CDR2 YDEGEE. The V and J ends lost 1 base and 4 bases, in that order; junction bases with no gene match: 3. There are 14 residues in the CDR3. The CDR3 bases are TGTGCCAGCAGCTTGTACAGGGGGAGCACTGAAGCTTTCTTT. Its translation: CASSLYRGSTEAFF. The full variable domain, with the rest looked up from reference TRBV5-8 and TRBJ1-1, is EAGVTQSPTHLIKTRGQQATLRCSPISGHTSVYWYQQALGLGLQFLLWYDEGEERNRGNFPPRFSGRQFPNYSSELNVNALELEDSALYLCASSLYRGSTEAFFGQGTRLTVV.

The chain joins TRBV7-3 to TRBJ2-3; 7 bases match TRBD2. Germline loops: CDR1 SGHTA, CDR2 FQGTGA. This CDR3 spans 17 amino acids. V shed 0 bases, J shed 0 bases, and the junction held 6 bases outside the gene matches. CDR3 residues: CASSLTDSGYSTDTQYF. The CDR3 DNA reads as TGTGCCAGCAGCTTAACAGATAGCGGGTATAGCACAGATACGCAGTATTTT.

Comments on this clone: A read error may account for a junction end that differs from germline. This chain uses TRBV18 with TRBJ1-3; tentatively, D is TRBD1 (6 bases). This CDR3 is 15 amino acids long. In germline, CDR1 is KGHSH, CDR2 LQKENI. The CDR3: CASSPNPGTQLPQGF. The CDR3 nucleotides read TGTGCCAGCTCACCGAACCCCGGGACACAACTACCTCAGGGGTTT.

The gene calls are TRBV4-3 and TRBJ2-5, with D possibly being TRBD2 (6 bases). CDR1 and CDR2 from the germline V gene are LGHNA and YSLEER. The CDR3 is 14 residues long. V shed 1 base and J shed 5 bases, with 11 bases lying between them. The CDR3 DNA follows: TGCGCCAGCAGCCAAGCGTGGGGGGACGAGACCCAGTACTTC. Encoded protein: CASSQAWGDETQYF.